This TCR beta chain was recorded in a study of blood T cell repertoires in COVID-19. The ends lost 5 bases at V and 8 bases at J; junction bases unmatched: 10. The CDR3 sequence is 15 residues long. CDR1 is SNHLY, CDR2 FYNNEI, per germline. Cohort placement rested on clinical history that participants reported themselves. Authors' methods: For nucleated cells, counts were estimated from reference gene primer amplification. TCRdb's table, derived via immunoSEQ multiplex PCR, lists solely in-frame clones and lacks some. The V and J calls and clone size were taken over from that table, and D and trimming were inferred from the DNA. The data contain 220,000 or so clones, roughly four fifths of them singletons.

The V call is TRBV2, the J call TRBJ2-2; 8 nucleotides agree with TRBD2. This clonotype was obtained from a woman aged 40-49 years with acute COVID-19. The sample was PBMCs or T cells enriched from blood (not recorded which). In DNA, the CDR3 is TGTGCCAGCAGTTCGGACCTAGCGGGTCCTGGGGAGCTGTTTTTT. Translated: CASSSDLAGPGELFF.